The text below deals with one T cell receptor beta chain. The data belong to a study of blood T cell repertoires in COVID-19. Whole-study context: Researchers got acute and convalescent COVID-19 samples from the United States, Italy and Spain.

Clones were read by immunoSEQ multiplex PCR, and TCRdb kept only the in-frame ones, dropping some. Of tens of thousands of clones listed, around 90% are singletons. The V and J ends lost 4 bases and 5 bases, in that order; junction bases with no gene match: 12. The germline gives CDR1 SGHDT, CDR2 YYEEEE. The CDR3 sequence is 16 residues long. The sample consisted of peripheral blood. This chain connects TRBV5-6 to TRBJ2-3, with 8 bases matching TRBD1. The receptor was derived from a human donor with acute or convalescent COVID-19. The donor label of this sample is uncertain. The CDR3 DNA sequence: TGTGCCAGCAGCACGGGGACAGGCCCACGCTTAGATACGCAGTATTTT. This gives the protein CASSTGTGPRLDTQYF. The full variable domain, in which reference TRBV5-6 and TRBJ2-3 provide the parts outside the CDR3, is DAGVTQSPTHLIKTRGQQVTLRCSPKSGHDTVSWYQQALGQGPQFIFQYYEEEERQRGNFPDRFSGHQFPNYSSELNVNALLLGDSALYLCASSTGTGPRLDTQYFGPGTRLTVL.